Below are 3 T cell receptor beta chains sequenced from a single sample in a study of monozygotic twins with inflammatory bowel disease. TCRdb reprocessed the 5' RACE reads and stores each CDR3 protein as one record, lacking DNA. Its clone listing holds 300,000 to 400,000 distinct CDR3 sequences. Sequences were obtained from blood. These receptors all come from a human donor with ulcerative colitis or Crohn's disease, or a healthy co-twin of an affected twin (not recorded which).

The J gene is TRBJ2-1, the V gene TRBV20-1; TCRdb selects TRBD2, and the lack of DNA leaves this call unchecked. CDR3 length: 15 residues. CDR1 DFQATT and CDR2 SNEGSKA come from the germline V gene (reference sequence). The CDR3 is CSAATGLESTDEQFF.

J is TRBJ1-4 and V is TRBV30. The CDR3 is made up of 14 amino acids. CDR1 is GTSNPN, CDR2 SVGIG, per germline (reference sequence). The CDR3 protein is CAWSWAASNEKLFF.

The chain carries TRBV7-2 and TRBJ1-2; TCRdb's assignment of TRBD1 cannot be checked, as there is no DNA. This CDR3 spans 14 amino acids. Germline V gene lookup returns CDR1 SGHTA and CDR2 FQGNSA. CDR3 loop: CASSLGGGEYGYTF.